This T cell receptor (beta chain) was recorded in a study of shared clonotypes between healthy human individuals. TCRdb's table, derived via immunoSEQ multiplex PCR, lists solely in-frame clones and lacks some. The data hold 2,100,000 or so clones, with nearly 97% observed a single time. On this clone itself: This CDR3 is also generated by other DNA sequences in the sample.

The CDR3 consists of 12 residues. The V end lost 0 bases, the J end lost 7 bases, and 4 bases lay between the germline ends. CDR1 MNHEY and CDR2 SVGAGI come from the germline V gene. The sequence was obtained from a young man in good health. This sequence joins TRBV6-5 and TRBJ2-1; D gene unclear. Sequencing used naive CD4+ T cells sorted from blood. Documented subset: CD45RA+ positively selected. The CDR3 loop is CASSYSGNEQFF. In DNA, the CDR3 is TGTGCCAGCAGTTACTCTGGTAATGAGCAGTTCTTC.